The entry below gives a single T cell receptor beta chain sequence along with its context. Antigen unknown. Germline lookup yields CDR1 LNHDA and CDR2 SQIVND (reference sequence). The CDR3 extends over 14 amino acids. After removal of 6 bases from V and 3 bases from J, the junction contained 4 bases not matched to a gene. This record belongs to a study of cytomegalovirus exposure and HLA in healthy donors. Findings and caveats of the study: In vitro confirmation showed a few CMV-associated chains to be CMV antigen specific. An analysis done earlier found most TCR beta V segments productive about 87% or about 30% of the time.

PCR involved 60 Vbeta and 13 Jbeta primers. Assay used: immunoSEQ multiplex PCR; TCRdb lists only in-frame clones, some missing. The top ten hold 1.5% to 2% of the sample, which has 120,000 to 150,000 clones, about three quarters seen once. Sequencing was carried out using PBMCs. The clonotype originates from a man in his forties in good health and CMV-seronegative. The V call is TRBV19, the J call TRBJ2-7; 11 bases agree with TRBD1. The CDR3 bases are TGTGCCAGTAGCTCCGGGACAGGGGGCTACGAGCAGTACTTC. It encodes CASSSGTGGYEQYF. Filled out from reference TRBV19 and TRBJ2-7, the complete variable domain reads DGGITQSPKYLFRKEGQNVTLSCEQNLNHDAMYWYRQDPGQGLRLIYYSQIVNDFQKGDIAEGYSVSREKKESFPLTVTSAQKNPTAFYLCASSSGTGGYEQYFGPGTRLTVT.